This entry lists 21 T cell receptor beta chains sequenced from one sample in a study of CDR3 diversity in severe acne. One entry per CDR3 protein results from TCRdb running MiXCR on the PCR reads. The table includes more than 70,000 distinct CDR3 sequences, roughly 49% detected once. Sequenced input: blood. Receptors originate from a male donor with severe acne vulgaris.

The chain carries TRBV10-3 and TRBJ2-7; TRBD2 agrees at 12 bases. Trimming removed 10 bases from V and 3 bases from J; junction bases left unmatched: 4. CDR3 length: 13 residues. CDR1 and CDR2 from the germline V gene are ENHRY and SYGVKD. The CDR3, as DNA: TGTGCCACCACGGGACTAGCGGGCTACGAGCAGTACTTC. The encoded protein is CATTGLAGYEQYF.

The table lists this clonotype with many counts. The chain has TRBV6-5 and TRBJ1-6; 8 bases match TRBD1. CDR3 size: 16 residues. Trimming removed 5 bases from V and 6 bases from J; junction bases left unmatched: 9. The V gene's germline CDR1 is MNHEY and CDR2 SVGAGI. The CDR3 DNA reads as TGTGCCAGCAGTCAACCGACAGGGGTTGGTAATTCACCCCTCCACTTT. The encoded protein is CASSQPTGVGNSPLHF.

This clonotype was recorded many times. This chain connects TRBV2 to TRBJ1-5; 7 positions match TRBD1. This CDR3 has 12 residues. V lost 8 bases to trimming and J lost 4 bases; unmatched junction nucleotides: 2. The germline V gene has CDR1 SNHLY and CDR2 FYNNEI. For the CDR3, the DNA is TGTGCCAGCTGCAGGGGGAATCAGCCCCAGCATTTT. Amino acids: CASCRGNQPQHF.

V and J are TRBV6-1 and TRBJ2-3; the D gene is possibly TRBD1 (6 bases). Germline assignment: CDR1 MNHNS and CDR2 SASEGT. The CDR3 contains 19 residues. Trimming left V 2 bases short and J 2 bases short, with 23 bases between. The CDR3 bases are TGTGCCAGCAGTGAACAACCTCCCAACCTAGCAGGGGCCACAGATACGCAGTATTTT. This translates into CASSEQPPNLAGATDTQYF.

V is TRBV2 and J is TRBJ1-4; 10 positions agree with TRBD1. V lost 7 bases to trimming and J lost 12 bases; unmatched junction nucleotides: 8. In germline, CDR1 is SNHLY, CDR2 FYNNEI. The CDR3 has 13 residues. CDR3 residues: CASKTGGESELFF. Written as DNA, the CDR3 is TGTGCCAGCAAGACAGGGGGCGAATCTGAACTGTTTTTT.

This chain joins TRBV3-1 and TRBJ2-3, with TRBD1 as a possible D gene (6 bases). V shed 4 bases and J shed 0 bases, with 20 bases lying between them. Germline V gives CDR1 LGHDT, CDR2 YNNKEL (reference sequence). This CDR3 has 18 amino acids. The CDR3 here is CASSRGGQLEPSTDTQYF. In DNA form, the CDR3 reads TGTGCCAGCAGCCGTGGGGGCCAACTAGAGCCTAGCACAGATACGCAGTATTTT.

Comments on this clonotype: A much larger clone lies a single base off, so this may be a read error. A read error is likely, as this CDR3 ends without the conserved phenylalanine or tryptophan. The chain is built from TRBV13 and TRBJ2-5; 10 positions match TRBD2. Germline V lookup: CDR1 PRHDT, CDR2 FYEKMQ (reference sequence). CDR3 length equals 16 residues. V trimming: 6 bases; J trimming: 4 bases; junction bases outside the gene matches: 11. CDR3 sequence reads: CASSRAPGLATETQYL. The CDR3 DNA follows: TGTGCCAGCAGTCGCGCACCGGGACTAGCGACAGAGACCCAGTACCTC.

To note about this clonotype: A much larger clonotype is one base distant, so this may be a read error. This chain links TRBV7-2 with TRBJ2-5; D is perhaps TRBD2 (5 bases). The V gene's germline CDR1 is SGHTA and CDR2 FQGNSA. The CDR3 is 15 residues long. The CDR3 sequence is CACSKREKFWETQYF. The CDR3 DNA reads TGTGCCTGCAGTAAGAGGGAAAAGTTCTGGGAGACCCAGTACTTC.

This clonotype has ten or more counts. The chain is built from TRBV7-9 and TRBJ2-7; possibly TRBD2 for D (5 bases). Germline-derived CDR1 and CDR2 are SEHNR and FQNEAQ (reference sequence). V lost 5 bases, J lost 2 bases, and 13 bases lay in between. The CDR3 covers 14 residues. The CDR3, as DNA: TGTGCCAGCAGCCCAGCGGAGGTCACCTACGAGCAGTACTTC. This codes for CASSPAEVTYEQYF.

The rearrangement links TRBV30 to TRBJ2-7; D perhaps matches TRBD1 (6 bases). CDR3 length equals 11 residues. Germline V gene lookup returns CDR1 GTSNPN and CDR2 SVGIG (reference sequence). Trimming removed 5 bases from V and 6 bases from J, with 11 bases in between. CDR3 region: CAWGYRVEQYF. CDR3 DNA sequence: TGTGCCTGGGGCTACAGGGTCGAGCAGTACTTC.

This clonotype was recorded at least ten times. The rearrangement uses TRBV13 and TRBJ2-1, with D maybe TRBD2 (6 bases). Germline-derived CDR1 and CDR2 are PRHDT and FYEKMQ (reference sequence). Trimming shortened V by 5 bases and J by 1 base, and 18 bases separated the two germline ends. The CDR3 spans 17 residues. DNA of the CDR3: TGTGCCAGCAGCGCCGGCGGGGACTTCGGTTCCTACAATGAGCAGTTCTTC. Translation: CASSAGGDFGSYNEQFF. The full variable domain, in which reference TRBV13 and TRBJ2-1 provide the parts outside the CDR3, is AAGVIQSPRHLIKEKRETATLKCYPIPRHDTVYWYQQGPGQDPQFLISFYEKMQSDKGSIPDRFSAQQFSDYHSELNMSSLELGDSALYFCASSAGGDFGSYNEQFFGPGTRLTVL.

Notes on this clonotype: The junction differs from germline at one of its ends, possibly a read error. The chain uses TRBV27 and TRBJ1-3; D remains unclear. The CDR3 length is 9 residues. The germline gives CDR1 MNHEY, CDR2 SMNVEV (reference sequence). CDR3 DNA: TGTGCCAGCAGTTTATCCGACCTTTTT. It encodes CASSLSDLF.

This clonotype was seen a handful of times. The chain uses TRBV19 and TRBJ1-3; D perhaps matches TRBD1 (5 bases). The CDR3 has 16 amino acids. The germline V and J ends were trimmed by 4 bases and 0 bases, with 13 bases remaining between them. CDR1 is LNHDA and CDR2 is SQIVND in the germline V gene (reference sequence). The CDR3: CASSKTNRFSGNTIYF. CDR3 in DNA: TGTGCCAGTAGTAAAACGAACAGGTTCTCTGGAAACACCATATATTTT.

In the case of this clonotype: The junction departs from germline at one end; a sequencing error may be responsible. The J gene is TRBJ1-1, the V gene TRBV19; D might be TRBD1 (5 bases). The germline V gene has CDR1 LNHDA and CDR2 SQIVND (reference sequence). CDR3 size: 11 residues. This chain's CDR3 is CASSFGREAIF. In nucleotides, the CDR3 is TGTGCCAGTAGTTTTGGCAGGGAAGCTATCTTT.

Turning to this clonotype: This could be a read error, since a much larger clone is one nucleotide away. This chain uses TRBV5-6 with TRBJ2-7; 12 positions agree with TRBD1. The germline V gene encodes CDR1 SGHDT and CDR2 YYEEEE. The CDR3 extends over 15 amino acids. Trimming at V came to 5 bases and at J to 6 bases, leaving 9 bases not matched to a gene. In DNA, the CDR3 is TGTGCCAGCAGTATACCGGGACAGGGGGCCGCCGAGCAGTACGTC. This gives the protein CASSIPGQGAAEQYV.

This clonotype occurred many times. The gene calls are TRBV6-1 and TRBJ1-1, with TRBD1 as a possible D gene (6 bases). CDR1 and CDR2 (germline): MNHNS, SASEGT. The CDR3 sequence is 15 residues long. The V end was cut by 6 bases, the J end by 2 bases, with 16 bases between. The CDR3 sequence: CASRSPAGVNTEAFF. The CDR3 DNA follows: TGTGCCAGCAGGAGTCCCGCAGGGGTAAACACTGAAGCTTTCTTT.

This clonotype showed up many times. This CDR3 is CASSQKQGGNSPLHF. The CDR3 region has the DNA TGCGCCAGCAGCCAGAAACAGGGAGGTAATTCACCCCTCCACTTT. The rearrangement uses TRBV4-1 and TRBJ1-6; D may be TRBD1 (6 bases). The CDR3 is 15 amino acids. Germline CDR1 and CDR2: MGHRA and YSYEKL. V was trimmed by 3 bases and J by 6 bases, leaving 12 bases between them.

This clonotype was detected ten times or more. Being one base from a much bigger clone, this may be a read error. The rearrangement joins TRBV6-2 or TRBV6-3 to TRBJ2-1; TRBD2 agrees at 9 bases. The CDR3 runs 16 residues. Per the germline V gene, CDR1 is MNHEY and CDR2 is SVGEGT. In DNA form, the CDR3 reads TGTGCCAGCAGTTATGACCCGACTAGCGGTTACAATGGGCAGTTCTTC. Protein product: CASSYDPTSGYNGQFF.

This clonotype was recorded many times. The V and J genes are TRBV7-2 and TRBJ1-1; tentatively, D is TRBD1 (5 bases). V lost 6 bases and J lost 6, with 20 bases in between. This CDR3 region has 15 residues. Germline V gene data show CDR1 as SGHTA and CDR2 as FQGNSA. CDR3 protein: CASSYPGLRKAEAFF. Here the CDR3 DNA reads TGTGCCAGCAGTTATCCGGGACTCCGAAAGGCTGAAGCTTTCTTT.

Comment on this clonotype: This sequence may be a read error, since a much larger clone differs from it by one base. The genes are TRBV20-1 and TRBJ2-5; D possibly matches TRBD1 or TRBD2 (5 bases each). The germline V and J ends were trimmed by 5 bases and 5 bases, with 15 bases remaining between them. Germline V gives CDR1 DFQATT, CDR2 SNEGSKA (reference sequence). The CDR3 contains 13 residues. The CDR3 here is CSAPGAVPETQYF. As DNA, the CDR3 is TGCAGTGCTCCCGGGGCAGTCCCCGAGACCCAGTACTTC.

This clonotype was detected many times. The CDR3 loop is CASSGGARVISDTQYF. CDR3 nucleotides: TGTGCCAGTAGCGGTGGAGCCCGGGTTATTTCAGATACGCAGTATTTT. V is TRBV19 and J is TRBJ2-3, with unresolved D. This CDR3 spans 16 amino acids. The V gene lost 6 bases and the J gene lost 4 bases, with 20 bases spanning the gap. CDR1 LNHDA and CDR2 SQIVND come from the germline V gene (reference sequence).